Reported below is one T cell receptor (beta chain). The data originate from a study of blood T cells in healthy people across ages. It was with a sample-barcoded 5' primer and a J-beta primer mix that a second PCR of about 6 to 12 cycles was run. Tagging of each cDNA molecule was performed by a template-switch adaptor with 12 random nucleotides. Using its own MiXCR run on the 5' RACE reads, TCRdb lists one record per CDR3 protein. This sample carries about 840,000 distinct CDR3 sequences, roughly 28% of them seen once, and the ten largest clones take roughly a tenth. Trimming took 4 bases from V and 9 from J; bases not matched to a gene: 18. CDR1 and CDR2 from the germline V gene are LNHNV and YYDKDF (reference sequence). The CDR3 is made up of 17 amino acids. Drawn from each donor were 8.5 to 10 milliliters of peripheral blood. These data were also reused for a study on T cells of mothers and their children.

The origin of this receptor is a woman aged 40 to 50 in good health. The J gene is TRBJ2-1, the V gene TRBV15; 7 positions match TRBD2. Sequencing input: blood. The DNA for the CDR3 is TGTGCCACCAGCACCCCGACCGGGACTACCCCTTTGGGTGAGCAGTTCTTC. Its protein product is CATSTPTGTTPLGEQFF.